Below are 2 T cell receptor beta chains sequenced from a single sample in a study of cytotoxic CD8 clonotypes in ibrutinib-treated CLL. The protocol was immunoSEQ multiplex PCR, while the TCRdb copy is restricted to in-frame clones and leaves out a portion. The profile shows under 30,000 clones, about three quarters of them singletons. The input for sequencing was PBMCs, taken after 36 months of ibrutinib treatment. These receptors came from a human donor with chronic lymphocytic leukemia.

V is TRBV7-3 and J is TRBJ1-1; D is perhaps TRBD1 (5 bases). V was clipped by 4 bases and J by 3 bases, with 9 bases between them. The CDR3 has 13 residues. The germline V gene encodes CDR1 SGHTA and CDR2 FQGTGA. The CDR3 coding sequence is TGTGCCAGCAGCTGGGGCACCTACACTGAAGCTTTCTTT. This sequence encodes CASSWGTYTEAFF.

The rearrangement joins TRBV4-2 to TRBJ1-2; 7 bases are shared with TRBD1. Per the germline V gene, CDR1 is LGHNA and CDR2 is YNFKEQ. The V gene end was trimmed by 1 base and the J gene end by 4 bases; junction bases not matched to a gene: 6. The CDR3 is 15 residues long. The CDR3 nucleotides are TGTGCCAGCAGCCAAGGGAGGGGGCATGGCTATGGCTACACCTTC. As protein: CASSQGRGHGYGYTF.